This T cell receptor beta chain was sequenced for a study of T cell repertoires in cytomegalovirus infection. Study in general: From public TCR beta signatures came an indication of both CMV infection and matching HLA type.

CDR1 is LGHDT and CDR2 is YNNKEL in the germline V gene (reference sequence). This CDR3 is built from 14 residues. V was pared by 4 bases and J by 0 bases, with 1 base of the junction left unmatched. A word on this clonotype: Its antigen is as yet unknown.

Via MiXCR, TCRdb re-called the reads, giving one row per CDR3 protein. The data contain 290,000 or so distinct CDR3 sequences, 20% to 30% of them singletons. General study results and limits: Cumulated frequencies of public TCR beta families served to identify carriers of CMV plus the relevant HLA. HLA-C-restricted CMV clonotypes gave the most frequent clonotype in two of eight donors.

This TCR came from a human donor in good health (CMV status not recorded). Some clones in this sample may be carry-over from other donors' samples. Sequences were obtained from PBMCs. The rearrangement joins TRBV3-1 to TRBJ2-5; TRBD1 matches at 8 bases. The CDR3 sequence: CASSRDRNQETQYF. The CDR3 coding sequence is TGTGCCAGCAGCCGGGACAGGAACCAAGAGACCCAGTACTTC.